One T cell receptor (beta chain) is described in this entry. This record comes from a study of blood T cell repertoires in COVID-19. The overall study: The cDNA or gDNA used as material had been derived from T cells, B-cell-depleted T cells, or PBMCs.

Original methodology: The authors estimated nucleated cell counts from reference gene primer amplification. The assay was immunoSEQ multiplex PCR, and TCRdb's table has in-frame clones only and misses some. V and J calls and clone size are copied from that table; D and trimming were computed from the DNA. Of 35,000 to 50,000 clones in the sample, about four fifths were seen once. Looked up from germline, CDR1 is MDHEN and CDR2 is SYDVKM. V lost 7 bases to trimming and J lost 4 bases; unmatched junction nucleotides: 8. This CDR3 has 14 amino acids. The clonotype comes from a human donor with acute or convalescent COVID-19. The donor label of this sample is uncertain. The specimen was peripheral blood. This chain joins TRBV28 and TRBJ1-2; 8 nucleotides line up with TRBD1. CDR3: CASTPGGDSYGYTF. CDR3 coding DNA: TGTGCCAGCACTCCAGGGGGCGATAGCTATGGCTACACCTTC.